This TCR beta chain was sequenced during a study of control samples from healthy donors and cancer patients. Of note for this clone: Other DNA sequences within the sample encode an identical CDR3.

The table came from immunoSEQ multiplex PCR; TCRdb's copy has only in-frame clones and leaves some out. The table records about 150,000 clones, 93% of them present only once. V lost 1 base and J 8 bases, leaving 11 bases between the germline ends. This CDR3 has 13 residues. The sequenced material came from blood. This chain uses TRBV12-3 or TRBV12-4 with TRBJ1-2; no reliable D call. This sequence was found in a man in his forties or fifties in good health. The CDR3 region is CASSLVGPGGYTF. The CDR3 region has the DNA TGTGCCAGCAGTTTAGTAGGCCCTGGGGGCTACACCTTC.